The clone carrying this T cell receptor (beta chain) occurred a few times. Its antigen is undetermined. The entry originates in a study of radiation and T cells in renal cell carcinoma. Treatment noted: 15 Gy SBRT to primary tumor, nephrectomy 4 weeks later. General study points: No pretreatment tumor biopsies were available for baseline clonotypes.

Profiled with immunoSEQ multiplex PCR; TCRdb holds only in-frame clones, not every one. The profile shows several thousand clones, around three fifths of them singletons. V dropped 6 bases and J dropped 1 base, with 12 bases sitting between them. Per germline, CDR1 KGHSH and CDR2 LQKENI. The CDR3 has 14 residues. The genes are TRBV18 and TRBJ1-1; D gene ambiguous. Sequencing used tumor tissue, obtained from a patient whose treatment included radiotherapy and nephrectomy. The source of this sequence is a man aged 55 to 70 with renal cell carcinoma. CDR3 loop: CASSPPKANTEAFF. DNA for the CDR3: TGTGCCAGCTCCCCCCCAAAGGCGAACACTGAAGCTTTCTTT.